These 2 T cell receptor beta chains share one sample of origin, sequenced in a study of blood T cells in healthy people across ages (dated by TCRdb to about 2015). The method behind the library was 5' RACE. Instrument used: Illumina HiSeq 2500. The second PCR ran for about 7 to 11 cycles and used a J-beta primer mix along with a sample-barcoded 5' primer. TCRdb ran its own pipeline on the public reads, namely fastp trimming at Q25 and MiXCR clone calling, and kept in-frame beta chains. CDR3 protein duplicates are merged, each entry listing the most common genes and DNA. The sample profile shows more than 900,000 distinct CDR3 sequences; under 30% of them were found once. The ten largest clones add up to approximately 0.7% of the sample. Separately, the same data were catalogued under a study of T cells of mothers and their children.

Sequenced material: blood. The receptors were sampled from a girl aged 2 to 10 in good health.

This rearrangement joins TRBV15 to TRBJ2-5; 7 positions match TRBD2. From germline, CDR1 is LNHNV and CDR2 YYDKDF (reference sequence). The CDR3 spans 15 residues. Trimming removed 1 base from V and 3 bases from J; junction bases left unmatched: 5. The CDR3 protein is CATSRGASGEETQYF. The DNA of the CDR3 is TGTGCCACCAGCAGAGGGGCTAGCGGAGAAGAGACCCAGTACTTC.

The chain couples TRBV6-6 to TRBJ2-7; D gene uncertain. V lost 0 bases, J lost 2 bases, and 8 bases lay in between. Germline V gene sequence: CDR1 MNHNY, CDR2 SVGAGI (reference sequence). The CDR3 consists of 14 residues. DNA for the CDR3: TGTGCCAGCAGTTACTCTGCCGTTACCTACGAGCAGTACTTC. Encoded protein: CASSYSAVTYEQYF.